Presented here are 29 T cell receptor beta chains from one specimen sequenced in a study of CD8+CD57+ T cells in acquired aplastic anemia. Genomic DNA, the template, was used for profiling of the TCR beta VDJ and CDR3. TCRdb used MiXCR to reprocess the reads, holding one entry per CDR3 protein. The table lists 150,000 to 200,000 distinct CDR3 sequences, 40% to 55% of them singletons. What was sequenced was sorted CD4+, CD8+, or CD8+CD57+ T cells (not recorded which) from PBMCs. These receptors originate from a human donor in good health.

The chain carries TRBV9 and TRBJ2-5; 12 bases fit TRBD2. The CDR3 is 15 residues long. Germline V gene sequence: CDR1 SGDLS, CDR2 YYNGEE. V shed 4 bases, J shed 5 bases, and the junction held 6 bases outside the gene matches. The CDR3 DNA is TGTGCCAGCAGCTCCCGGACTAGCGGGGTTGAGACCCAGTACTTC. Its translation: CASSSRTSGVETQYF.

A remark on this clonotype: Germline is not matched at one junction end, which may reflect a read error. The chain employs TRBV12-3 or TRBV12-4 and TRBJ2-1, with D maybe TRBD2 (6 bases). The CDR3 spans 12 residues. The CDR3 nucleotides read TGTGCCAGCAGGCTAACGGGGGATGAACAGCTCTTC. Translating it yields CASRLTGDEQLF.

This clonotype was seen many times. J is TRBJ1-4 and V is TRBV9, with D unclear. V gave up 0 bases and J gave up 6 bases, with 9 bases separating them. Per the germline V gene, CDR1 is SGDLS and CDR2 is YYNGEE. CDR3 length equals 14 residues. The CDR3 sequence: CASSVDLGDEKLFF. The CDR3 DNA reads TGTGCCAGCAGCGTAGACCTGGGTGATGAAAAACTGTTTTTT.

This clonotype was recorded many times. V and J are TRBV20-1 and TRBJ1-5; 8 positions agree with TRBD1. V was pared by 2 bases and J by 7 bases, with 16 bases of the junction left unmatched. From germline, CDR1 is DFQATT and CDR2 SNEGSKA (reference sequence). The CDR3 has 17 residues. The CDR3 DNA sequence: TGCAGTGCTAGAAGGCTTCGGGAGGACAGGGTTAAACAGCCCCAGCATTTT. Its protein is CSARRLREDRVKQPQHF.

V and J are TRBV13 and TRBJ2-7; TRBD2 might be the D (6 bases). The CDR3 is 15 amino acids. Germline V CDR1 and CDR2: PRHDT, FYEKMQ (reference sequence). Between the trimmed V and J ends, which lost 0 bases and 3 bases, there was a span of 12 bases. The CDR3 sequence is CASSLGLPTSYEQYF. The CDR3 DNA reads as TGTGCCAGCAGCTTAGGTCTCCCGACTAGCTACGAGCAGTACTTC.

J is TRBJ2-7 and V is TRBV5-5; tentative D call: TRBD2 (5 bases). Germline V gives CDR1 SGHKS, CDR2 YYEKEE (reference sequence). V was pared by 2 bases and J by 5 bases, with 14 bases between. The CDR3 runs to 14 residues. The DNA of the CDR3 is TGTGCCAGCAGCTTAGTCGGGGTGAGGGACGAGCAGTACTTC. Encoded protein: CASSLVGVRDEQYF.

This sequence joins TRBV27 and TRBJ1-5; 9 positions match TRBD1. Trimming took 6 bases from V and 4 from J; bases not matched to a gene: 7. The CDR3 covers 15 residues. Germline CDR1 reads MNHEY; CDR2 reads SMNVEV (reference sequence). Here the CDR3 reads CASRGTGRENQPQHF. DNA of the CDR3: TGTGCCAGCAGGGGGACAGGGAGGGAGAATCAGCCCCAGCATTTT.

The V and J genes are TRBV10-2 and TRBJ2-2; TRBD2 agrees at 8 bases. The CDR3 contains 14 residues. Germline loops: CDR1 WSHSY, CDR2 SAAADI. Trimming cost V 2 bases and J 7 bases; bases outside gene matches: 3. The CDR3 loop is CASSERLANGELFF. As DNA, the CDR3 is TGCGCCAGCAGTGAGCGACTAGCGAACGGGGAGCTGTTTTTT.

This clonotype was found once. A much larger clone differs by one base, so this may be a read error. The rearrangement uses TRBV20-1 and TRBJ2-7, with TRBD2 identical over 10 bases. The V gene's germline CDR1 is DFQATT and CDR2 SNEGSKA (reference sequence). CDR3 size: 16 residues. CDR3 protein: CAGFTASGRRAYEQYF. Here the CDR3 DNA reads TGTGCCGGCTTTACGGCTAGCGGGAGACGGGCCTACGAGCAGTACTTC.

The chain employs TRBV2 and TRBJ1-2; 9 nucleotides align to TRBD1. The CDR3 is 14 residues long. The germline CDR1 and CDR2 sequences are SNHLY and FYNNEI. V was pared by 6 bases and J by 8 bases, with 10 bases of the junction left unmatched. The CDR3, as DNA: TGTGCCAGCAGAGTACAGGGGGCCACGGGAGGCTACACCTTC. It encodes CASRVQGATGGYTF.

The CDR3 loop reads CATSNGVQETQYF. The CDR3 DNA sequence: TGTGCCACCAGCAACGGGGTACAAGAGACCCAGTACTTC. This chain links TRBV15 with TRBJ2-5; weak D call: TRBD2 (5 bases). Between the trimmed V and J ends, which lost 4 bases and 2 bases, there was a span of 8 bases. In germline, CDR1 is LNHNV, CDR2 YYDKDF (reference sequence). The CDR3 is made up of 13 amino acids.

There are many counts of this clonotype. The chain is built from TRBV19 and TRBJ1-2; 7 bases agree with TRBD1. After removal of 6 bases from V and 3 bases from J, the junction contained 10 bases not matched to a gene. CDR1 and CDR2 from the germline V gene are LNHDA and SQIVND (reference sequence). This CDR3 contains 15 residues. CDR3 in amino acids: CASRVQGSWDYGYTF. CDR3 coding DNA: TGTGCCAGTAGGGTACAGGGGAGTTGGGACTATGGCTACACCTTC.

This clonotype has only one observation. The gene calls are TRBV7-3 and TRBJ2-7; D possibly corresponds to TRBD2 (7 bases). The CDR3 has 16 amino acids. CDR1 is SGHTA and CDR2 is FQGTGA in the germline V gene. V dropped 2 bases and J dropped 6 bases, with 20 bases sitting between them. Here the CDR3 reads CASSLAGGGMVSEQYF. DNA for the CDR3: TGTGCCAGCAGCTTAGCGGGCGGGGGCATGGTCAGCGAGCAGTACTTC. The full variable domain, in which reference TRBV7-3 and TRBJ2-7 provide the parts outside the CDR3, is GAGVSQTPSNKVTEKGKYVELRCDPISGHTALYWYRQSLGQGPEFLIYFQGTGAADDSGLPNDRFFAVRPEGSVSTLKIQRTERGDSAVYLCASSLAGGGMVSEQYFGPGTRLTVT.

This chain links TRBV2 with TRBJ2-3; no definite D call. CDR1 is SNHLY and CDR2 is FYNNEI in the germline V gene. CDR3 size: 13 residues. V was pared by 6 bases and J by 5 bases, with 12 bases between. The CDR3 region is CASSPRWGDTQYF. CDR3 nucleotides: TGTGCCAGCAGCCCTCGCTGGGGAGATACGCAGTATTTT.

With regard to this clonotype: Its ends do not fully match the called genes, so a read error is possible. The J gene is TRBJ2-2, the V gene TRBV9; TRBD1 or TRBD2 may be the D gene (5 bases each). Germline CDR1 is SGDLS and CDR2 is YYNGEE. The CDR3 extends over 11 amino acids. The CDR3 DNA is TGTGCCAGCAGCGTAGATGGGGGGCTGTTTTTT. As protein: CASSVDGGLFF.

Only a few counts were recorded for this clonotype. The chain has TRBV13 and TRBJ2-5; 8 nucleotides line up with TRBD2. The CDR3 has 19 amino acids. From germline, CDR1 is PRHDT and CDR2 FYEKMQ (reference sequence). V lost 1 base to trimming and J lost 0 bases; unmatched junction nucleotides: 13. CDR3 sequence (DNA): TGTGCCAGCAGCTTAGCCCTCGGACTAGCCCGAGGGTACCAAGAGACCCAGTACTTC. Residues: CASSLALGLARGYQETQYF.

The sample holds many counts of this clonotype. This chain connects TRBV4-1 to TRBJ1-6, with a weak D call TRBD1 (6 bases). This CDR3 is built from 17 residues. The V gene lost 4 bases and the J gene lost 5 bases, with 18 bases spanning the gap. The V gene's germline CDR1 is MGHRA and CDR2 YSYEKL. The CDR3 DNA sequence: TGCGCCAGCAGCCCTTGGGGGGCGCCGGCTAATAATTCACCCCTCCACTTT. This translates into CASSPWGAPANNSPLHF.

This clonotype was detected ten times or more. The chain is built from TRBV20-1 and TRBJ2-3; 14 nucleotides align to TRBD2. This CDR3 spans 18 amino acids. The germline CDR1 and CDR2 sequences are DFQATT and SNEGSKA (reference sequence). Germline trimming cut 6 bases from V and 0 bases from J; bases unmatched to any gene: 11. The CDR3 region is CSADVGTSGSASTDTQYF. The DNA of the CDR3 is TGCAGTGCCGACGTCGGGACTAGCGGGAGTGCTAGCACAGATACGCAGTATTTT.

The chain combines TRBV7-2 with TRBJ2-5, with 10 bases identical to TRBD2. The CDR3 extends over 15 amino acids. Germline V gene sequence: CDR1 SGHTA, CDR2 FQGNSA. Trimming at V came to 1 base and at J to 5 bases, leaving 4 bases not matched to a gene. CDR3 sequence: CASSLEAGGLETQYF. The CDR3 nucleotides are TGTGCCAGCAGCTTAGAAGCGGGGGGGCTTGAGACCCAGTACTTC.

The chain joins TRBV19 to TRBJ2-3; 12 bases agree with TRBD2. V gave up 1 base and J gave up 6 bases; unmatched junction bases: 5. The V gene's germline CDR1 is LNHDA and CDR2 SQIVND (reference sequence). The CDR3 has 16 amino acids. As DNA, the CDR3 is TGTGCCAGTAGTATAGGACTAGCGGGAGTTCCCGATACGCAGTATTTT. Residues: CASSIGLAGVPDTQYF. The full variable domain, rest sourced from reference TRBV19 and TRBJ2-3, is DGGITQSPKYLFRKEGQNVTLSCEQNLNHDAMYWYRQDPGQGLRLIYYSQIVNDFQKGDIAEGYSVSREKKESFPLTVTSAQKNPTAFYLCASSIGLAGVPDTQYFGPGTRLTVL.

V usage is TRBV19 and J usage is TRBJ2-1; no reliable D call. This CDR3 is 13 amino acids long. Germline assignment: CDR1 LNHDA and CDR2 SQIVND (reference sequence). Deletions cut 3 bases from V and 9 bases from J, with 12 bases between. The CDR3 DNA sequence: TGTGCCAGTAGTATCCAGACGACGGGTGAGCAGTTCTTC. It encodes CASSIQTTGEQFF.

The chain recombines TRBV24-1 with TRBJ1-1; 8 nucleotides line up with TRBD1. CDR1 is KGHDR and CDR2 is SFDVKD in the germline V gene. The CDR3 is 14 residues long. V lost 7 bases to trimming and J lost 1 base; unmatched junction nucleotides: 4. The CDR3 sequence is CATRGQGPNTEAFF. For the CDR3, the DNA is TGTGCCACCAGAGGACAGGGCCCGAACACTGAAGCTTTCTTT.

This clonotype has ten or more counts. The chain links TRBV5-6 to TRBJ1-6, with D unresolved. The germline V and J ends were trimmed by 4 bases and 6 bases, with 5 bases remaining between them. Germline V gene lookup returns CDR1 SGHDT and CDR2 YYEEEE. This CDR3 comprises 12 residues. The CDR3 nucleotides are TGTGCCAGCAGCGAGACTAATTCACCCCTCCACTTT. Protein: CASSETNSPLHF.

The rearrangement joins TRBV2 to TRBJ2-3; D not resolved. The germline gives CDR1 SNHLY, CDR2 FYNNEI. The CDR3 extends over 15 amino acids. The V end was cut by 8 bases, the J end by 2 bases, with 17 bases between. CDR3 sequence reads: CASLQYPDVTDTQYF. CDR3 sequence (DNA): TGTGCCAGCTTGCAGTACCCCGACGTCACAGATACGCAGTATTTT.

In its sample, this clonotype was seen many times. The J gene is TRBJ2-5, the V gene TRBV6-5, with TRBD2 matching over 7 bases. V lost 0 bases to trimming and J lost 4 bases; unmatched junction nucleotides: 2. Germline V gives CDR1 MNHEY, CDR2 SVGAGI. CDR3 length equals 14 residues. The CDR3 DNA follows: TGTGCCAGCAGTTACTCGGGGGGGAGAGAGACCCAGTACTTC. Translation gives CASSYSGGRETQYF.

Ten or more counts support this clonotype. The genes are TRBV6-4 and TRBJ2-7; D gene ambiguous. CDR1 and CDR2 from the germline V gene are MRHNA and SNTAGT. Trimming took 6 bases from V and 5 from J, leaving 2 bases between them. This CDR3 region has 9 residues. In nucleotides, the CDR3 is TGTGCCAGCAGAGACGAGCAGTACTTC. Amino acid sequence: CASRDEQYF.

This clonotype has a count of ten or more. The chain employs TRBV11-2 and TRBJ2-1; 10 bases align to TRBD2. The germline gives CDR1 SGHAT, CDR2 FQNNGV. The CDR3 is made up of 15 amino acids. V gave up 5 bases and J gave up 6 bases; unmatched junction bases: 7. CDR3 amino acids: CASSAQLAGSNEQFF. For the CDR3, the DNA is TGTGCCAGCAGCGCGCAACTAGCGGGAAGCAATGAGCAGTTCTTC.

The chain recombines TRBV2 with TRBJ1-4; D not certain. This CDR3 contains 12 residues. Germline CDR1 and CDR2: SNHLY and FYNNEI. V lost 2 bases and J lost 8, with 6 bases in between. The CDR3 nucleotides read TGTGCCAGCAGTGAACAGGTCGAAAAACTGTTTTTT. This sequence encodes CASSEQVEKLFF.

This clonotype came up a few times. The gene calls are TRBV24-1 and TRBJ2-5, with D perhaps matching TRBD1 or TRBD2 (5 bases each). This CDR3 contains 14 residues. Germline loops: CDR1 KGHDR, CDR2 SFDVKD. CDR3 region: CANHGGSVQETQYF. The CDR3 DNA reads TGTGCTAACCATGGGGGTAGCGTACAAGAGACCCAGTACTTC.